This TCR beta chain emerged from a study of T cell responses to AZD1222 COVID-19 vaccine (dated by TCRdb to the early 2020s). Study-level background: Because spike-specific TCR depth and breadth did not differ between the two schedules, AZD1222 recipients who got a second dose at roughly 4 weeks were pooled with those who got a second dose at roughly 12 weeks. A total of about 240 trial participants underwent TCR sequencing, of whom 207 received two doses of AZD1222 and about 25 received two doses of the MenACWY control vaccine. Trial participants were enrolled into age subgroups of 18-55, 56-69 and 70-plus years, which contained about 150, 28 and 57 TCR-sequenced participants, respectively.

The time point tag for this specimen amounts to: baseline before first vaccination. Samples from vaccinated people were obtained from the UK trials COV001 and COV002, which included a single-blind randomized controlled phase 2/3 trial of AZD1222 (ChAdOx1 nCoV-19) in healthy adults. For TCRbeta chain sequencing, PBMC samples from trial participants were taken at day 0 and at day 28 after the second dose. Trimming costs V 2 bases and J 10 bases, and their ends lie 15 bases apart. Including the terminal cysteine and phenylalanine, the CDR3 comprises 15 residues. Here the CDR3 DNA is all that survives: 45 bases in frame from base 1. CDR1 and CDR2 are drawn from the germline V gene: MNHEY, SVGAGI. Worth noting for this clone: This receptor's antigen is unknown. Per-nucleotide qualities are absent, and no much larger clonotype sits a single base away.

The paper as a whole reports these results and caveats: Because no day 14 peak-response samples were available, repertoires were characterized only after the peak T cell response. In the small 56-69-year group, the increase in depth fell short of significance, most likely because of low power. CD4 TCRs associated with the vaccine covered the entire spike protein, and the dominant responses were in regions 160-218 and 743-854. Conclusions about previously exposed vaccinees are limited because only a handful of AZD1222 recipients were SARS-CoV-2 seropositive at baseline. After two AZD1222 doses, spike-specific TCR breadth and depth were significantly higher than at day 0 and than in MenACWY recipients. Participants were mostly white British, with more females than males. The authors suggested clonal diversity may have been underestimated. Reportedly, almost half of the unique spike-specific TCRs recognized epitopes lying outside the regions that are mutated in the B.1.351 and B.1.1.7 variants.

The CDR3 regions of human TCRbeta chains were analyzed by immunosequencing. The published analysis was carried out like this. Repertoire TCRs were checked for matches against a reference library of SARS-CoV-2-specific TCRs that had been generated using the MIRA antigen-specificity platform. Breadth was defined as the fraction of unique TCRs that were SARS-CoV-2-associated, and depth was defined as the fraction of total T cells that were SARS-CoV-2-associated. Using the MIRA data, every spike-specific TCR was mapped to the spike region that the TCR reacted to and assigned to either a CD4 or a CD8 class. Log10-transformed breadth and depth values were compared by one-way ANOVA with Sidak's multiple comparisons tests. TCRdb provides this immuneACCESS table in a form limited to in-frame rearrangements. Some clones are lacking; in checked studies, under half of them reflect an unresolved V gene, and why the rest are absent is not known. D and trimming come from the DNA, and the V and J calls and clone size come from that table. The sample profile shows roughly 99,000 clones; 70% to 90% of them were found once. The top ten hold about 6.6% of the sample.

Sequencing was performed on peripheral blood, taken on day 0 of AZD1222 vaccination. Here the chain combines TRBV6-5 and TRBJ1-6; TRBD1 is a possible D gene, resting on 5 matching bases. The sequence came from an adult in good health. The CDR3 is CASSYGGVPRSPLHF. The nucleotides are TGTGCCAGCAGTTACGGAGGGGTCCCCAGGTCACCCCTCCACTTT.